The 27 T cell receptor beta chains reported below all come from one sample, sequenced in a study of tissue T cells after allogeneic stem cell transplantation. The repertoire was sequenced with immunoSEQ multiplex PCR; TCRdb's copy has only in-frame clones and lacks some. In the table there are 700 to 750 clones, about 70% of which are singletons. This sample comprised bone marrow, obtained at autopsy. The origin of the receptors is a female patient aged 18 to 49 with steroid-refractory graft-versus-host disease after an allogeneic stem cell transplant. Among the T cells, some may be from the graft donor.

The CDR3 nucleotides read TGTGCCAGCAGAGGGACGCCGGCTTATGCGCAGTATTTT. Translation gives CASRGTPAYAQYF. V gene TRBV12-3 or TRBV12-4 combines with J gene TRBJ2-3; possibly TRBD1 or TRBD2 for D (5 bases each). This CDR3 contains 13 residues. V was cut by 6 bases and J by 10 bases, with 17 bases left in between.

V is TRBV25-1 and J is TRBJ1-2, with D possibly matching TRBD1 (5 bases). V shed 7 bases and J shed 3 bases, with 12 bases lying between them. CDR3 length equals 13 residues. CDR1 MGHDK and CDR2 SYGVNS come from the germline V gene. The CDR3 loop reads CASNGAGDYGYTF. CDR3 nucleotide sequence: TGTGCCAGCAATGGGGCCGGGGACTATGGCTACACCTTC.

This chain joins TRBV7-6 and TRBJ2-1, with TRBD2 identical over 10 bases. The CDR3 spans 18 residues. The trim removed 1 base at V and 7 bases at J, leaving 13 bases unmatched. The germline CDR1 and CDR2 sequences are SGHVS and FNYEAQ. The CDR3 protein is CASSLVASGRFLANEQFF. The DNA for the CDR3 is TGTGCCAGCAGCTTAGTTGCTAGCGGGAGATTTTTAGCTAATGAGCAGTTCTTC. Looking up the rest from reference TRBV7-6 and TRBJ2-1 gives the full variable domain: GAGVSQSPRYKVTKRGQDVALRCDPISGHVSLYWYRQALGQGPEFLTYFNYEAQQDKSGLPNDRFSAERPEGSISTLTIQRTEQRDSAMYRCASSLVASGRFLANEQFFGPGTRLTVL.

With regard to this clone: This same CDR3 is encoded by further DNA sequences in the sample. The chain recombines TRBV2 with TRBJ2-3; maybe TRBD1 (5 bases). This CDR3 region has 16 residues. V lost 0 bases and J lost 0, with 10 bases in between. Germline values: CDR1 SNHLY, CDR2 FYNNEI. The CDR3 DNA sequence: TGTGCCAGCAGTGAAGCTCCAGGGCCGAGCACAGATACGCAGTATTTT. It encodes CASSEAPGPSTDTQYF.

By its share, this clone is hyperexpanded (1% or more). CDR3 in DNA: TGTGCCAGCAGCTTGCGGCAGGGGTTGAACGAGCAGTACTTC. Translating it yields CASSLRQGLNEQYF. The chain employs TRBV5-6 and TRBJ2-7; the D gene is possibly TRBD1 (6 bases). V was clipped by 1 base and J by 5 bases, with 13 bases between them. CDR1 is SGHDT, CDR2 YYEEEE, per germline. This CDR3 region has 14 residues.

The CDR3, as DNA: TGCGCCAGCAGCTTTGGTAGCGGGGGGGCGGCAGATACGCAGTATTTT. This gives the protein CASSFGSGGAADTQYF. The V gene is TRBV5-1, the J gene TRBJ2-3, with 11 bases that match TRBD2. With 2 bases clipped from V and 4 bases from J, the junction kept 6 bases outside the gene matches. The CDR3 is made up of 16 amino acids. Germline V gene data show CDR1 as SGHRS and CDR2 as YFSETQ.

This clone was seen only a few times. The V and J genes are TRBV5-4 and TRBJ1-3; TRBD1 might be the D (6 bases). The V and J ends lost 10 bases and 4 bases respectively, with 18 bases between them. CDR1 and CDR2 (germline): SGHNT, YYREEE (reference sequence). The CDR3 runs 14 residues. For the CDR3, the DNA is TGTGCCGGACAATACGACAGGCTCGGAAACACCATATATTTT. The encoded protein is CAGQYDRLGNTIYF.

The gene calls are TRBV9 and TRBJ1-1; no clear D. V lost 0 bases to trimming and J lost 5 bases, with 8 bases between them. The CDR3 contains 13 residues. Looked up from germline, CDR1 is SGDLS and CDR2 is YYNGEE. The DNA for the CDR3 is TGTGCCAGCAGCGTAGCTGGGCTTACTGAAGCTTTCTTT. Translating it yields CASSVAGLTEAFF. Based on the CDR3 plus reference TRBV9 and TRBJ1-1, the full variable domain is DSGVTQTPKHLITATGQRVTLRCSPRSGDLSVYWYQQSLDQGLQFLIQYYNGEERAKGNILERFSAQQFPDLHSELNLSSLELGDSALYFCASSVAGLTEAFFGQGTRLTVV.

The gene calls are TRBV20-1 and TRBJ1-6, with unresolved D. This CDR3 spans 11 amino acids. V lost 3 bases and J 7 bases, leaving 4 bases between the germline ends. Germline V gene sequence: CDR1 DFQATT, CDR2 SNEGSKA (reference sequence). In DNA, the CDR3 is TGCAGTGCTAGGAACAATTCACCCCTCCACTTT. The encoded protein is CSARNNSPLHF.

The chain recombines TRBV4-1 with TRBJ2-7; D perhaps matches TRBD2 (6 bases). Trimming removed 1 base from V and 0 bases from J, with 13 bases in between. The length of the CDR3 is 16 residues. Germline assignment: CDR1 MGHRA and CDR2 YSYEKL. The CDR3 DNA is TGCGCCAGCAGCCAAGTAATAGCGGCCAGCTCCTACGAGCAGTACTTC. As protein: CASSQVIAASSYEQYF.

This clone was counted only a few times. The V gene is TRBV7-9, the J gene TRBJ1-2; 7 bases fit TRBD1. V trimming: 1 base; J trimming: 4 bases; junction bases outside the gene matches: 9. This CDR3 region has 16 residues. The germline gives CDR1 SEHNR, CDR2 FQNEAQ (reference sequence). CDR3 in amino acids: CASSLGGHRGGYGYTF. The CDR3 nucleotides read TGTGCCAGCAGCTTAGGGGGTCACAGGGGTGGCTATGGCTACACCTTC.

Only one count was recorded for this clone. The gene calls are TRBV19 and TRBJ2-1; TRBD2 aligns across 10 bases. The germline gives CDR1 LNHDA, CDR2 SQIVND (reference sequence). J gave up 3 bases and V 5 bases, and 4 bases lay outside the gene matches. This CDR3 contains 15 residues. CDR3 sequence reads: CASSLSSGGYNEQFF. The CDR3 coding sequence is TGTGCCAGTAGTTTGTCTAGCGGGGGCTACAATGAGCAGTTCTTC.

The rearrangement joins TRBV7-9 to TRBJ1-1; the D is unclear. CDR1 and CDR2 (germline): SEHNR, FQNEAQ (reference sequence). The V end was cut by 4 bases, the J end by 5 bases, with 17 bases between. The length of the CDR3 is 15 residues. CDR3 in amino acids: CASSWGPNTRTEAFF. CDR3 nucleotide sequence: TGTGCCAGCAGCTGGGGTCCGAACACAAGGACTGAAGCTTTCTTT.

V gene TRBV9 combines with J gene TRBJ2-7, with D possibly being TRBD1 (5 bases). Trimming removed 4 bases at V and 4 bases at J, with 18 bases between. The CDR3 has 15 residues. In germline, CDR1 is SGDLS, CDR2 YYNGEE. CDR3 coding DNA: TGTGCCAGCAGCCCTCAAGGGGTTCGCAATTACGAGCAGTACTTC. It codes for CASSPQGVRNYEQYF.

V is TRBV5-1 and J is TRBJ2-1; D is possibly TRBD1 or TRBD2 (5 bases each). Germline CDR1 SGHRS, CDR2 YFSETQ. V lost 4 bases and J lost 5, with 19 bases in between. This CDR3 contains 16 residues. CDR3 bases: TGCGCCAGCAGCACCCAAATGTTTTCGGGGCACAATGAGCAGTTCTTC. Translating gives CASSTQMFSGHNEQFF.

This rearrangement joins TRBV5-4 to TRBJ1-1; the D gene is possibly TRBD1 (6 bases). The CDR3 runs to 16 residues. The germline V gene encodes CDR1 SGHNT and CDR2 YYREEE (reference sequence). V was pared by 3 bases and J by 0 bases, with 15 bases between. CDR3 sequence (DNA): TGTGCCAGCAGCTGGTCGACAGGCCGTCTGAACACTGAAGCTTTCTTT. Its translation: CASSWSTGRLNTEAFF.

The V call is TRBV9, the J call TRBJ2-2; D unresolved. There are 16 residues in the CDR3. Germline assignment: CDR1 SGDLS and CDR2 YYNGEE. Trimming pared 2 bases from V and 1 base from J, leaving 12 bases between. The CDR3 coding sequence is TGTGCCAGCAGCGTCAACCTGCGGTGGAACACCGGGGAGCTGTTTTTT. This translates into CASSVNLRWNTGELFF.

This clone was counted only a few times. This chain joins TRBV27 and TRBJ2-7; the D gene is possibly TRBD1 (6 bases). The germline gives CDR1 MNHEY, CDR2 SMNVEV (reference sequence). CDR3 length: 16 amino acids. V gave up 1 base and J gave up 3 bases, with 16 bases separating them. CDR3 protein: CASSLFWGLRDYEQYF. CDR3 DNA: TGTGCCAGCAGTTTATTCTGGGGGCTGAGGGACTACGAGCAGTACTTC.

This chain links TRBV30 with TRBJ1-2, with a weak D call TRBD1 (5 bases). Trimming cost V 1 base and J 6 bases, with 12 bases left between them. The length of the CDR3 is 13 residues. The germline V gene encodes CDR1 GTSNPN and CDR2 SVGIG (reference sequence). CDR3 amino acids: CAWSDRWANGYTF. CDR3 coding DNA: TGTGCCTGGAGTGACAGGTGGGCTAATGGCTACACCTTC.

The genes are TRBV6-5 and TRBJ2-7; TRBD1 aligns across 9 bases. This CDR3 comprises 15 residues. Trimming cost V 6 bases and J 0 bases; bases outside gene matches: 6. Germline assignment: CDR1 MNHEY and CDR2 SVGAGI. CDR3 loop: CASSLRGQGSYEQYF. The CDR3 bases are TGTGCCAGCAGCCTACGGGGACAGGGCTCCTACGAGCAGTACTTC.

The rearrangement joins TRBV27 to TRBJ2-1, with 7 bases aligning to TRBD2. V lost 5 bases and J lost 3; bases outside the gene matches: 10. The CDR3 loop spans 16 amino acids. In germline, CDR1 is MNHEY, CDR2 SMNVEV (reference sequence). In DNA, the CDR3 is TGTGCCAGCAGTCGACACTTCGGGGGGTTCTACAATGAGCAGTTCTTC. The encoded protein is CASSRHFGGFYNEQFF.

The rearrangement links TRBV27 to TRBJ1-5; D is ambiguous. This CDR3 is 13 amino acids long. The germline CDR1 and CDR2 sequences are MNHEY and SMNVEV (reference sequence). The V and J ends lost 8 bases and 0 bases respectively, with 8 bases between them. This CDR3 reads CASGFYSNQPQHF. The CDR3 DNA sequence: TGTGCCAGCGGATTTTATAGCAATCAGCCCCAGCATTTT.

This chain uses TRBV5-4 with TRBJ1-2, with D uncertain. The V gene lost 1 base and the J gene lost 1 base, with 5 bases spanning the gap. CDR3 length: 13 amino acids. Looked up from germline, CDR1 is SGHNT and CDR2 is YYREEE (reference sequence). This CDR3 is CASSLYGNYGYTF. CDR3 bases: TGTGCCAGCAGCTTGTACGGTAACTATGGCTACACCTTC. Combining the CDR3 with reference TRBV5-4 and TRBJ1-2 gives the whole variable domain ETGVTQSPTHLIKTRGQQVTLRCSSQSGHNTVSWYQQALGQGPQFIFQYYREEENGRGNFPPRFSGLQFPNYSSELNVNALELDDSALYLCASSLYGNYGYTFGSGTRLTVV.

The V call is TRBV4-1, the J call TRBJ2-3; 7 nucleotides line up with TRBD1. The germline CDR1 and CDR2 sequences are MGHRA and YSYEKL. Trimming cost V 1 base and J 3 bases; bases outside gene matches: 7. The CDR3 contains 16 residues. This CDR3 is CASSQGAGGWTDTQYF. Written as DNA, the CDR3 is TGCGCCAGCAGCCAAGGGGCAGGGGGTTGGACAGATACGCAGTATTTT.

The V gene is TRBV5-1, the J gene TRBJ1-2; D is possibly TRBD1 (5 bases). V dropped 0 bases and J dropped 4 bases, with 19 bases sitting between them. The CDR3 covers 17 residues. Germline V gene data show CDR1 as SGHRS and CDR2 as YFSETQ. CDR3 in amino acids: CASSLVVGGARGYGYTF. The CDR3 DNA follows: TGCGCCAGCAGCTTGGTAGTAGGAGGGGCGCGAGGCTATGGCTACACCTTC.

This clone is a singleton in its sample. The chain uses TRBV2 and TRBJ2-7; TRBD2 matches at 7 bases. The CDR3 is 18 amino acids. The germline V gene encodes CDR1 SNHLY and CDR2 FYNNEI. V lost 0 bases to trimming and J lost 0 bases; unmatched junction nucleotides: 11. The CDR3 nucleotides are TGTGCCAGCAGTGAAGCGGGGGGGGAGAAGAGATTCTCCTACGAGCAGTACTTC. Translated, it gives CASSEAGGEKRFSYEQYF.

The rearrangement uses TRBV27 and TRBJ1-5; D is perhaps TRBD1 (5 bases). Between the trimmed V and J ends, which lost 6 bases and 2 bases, there was a span of 14 bases. Germline V lookup: CDR1 MNHEY, CDR2 SMNVEV (reference sequence). This CDR3 spans 15 amino acids. The DNA of the CDR3 is TGTGCCAGCAGCCTTTATCTGGGGGGCAATCAGCCCCAGCATTTT. Its translation: CASSLYLGGNQPQHF.